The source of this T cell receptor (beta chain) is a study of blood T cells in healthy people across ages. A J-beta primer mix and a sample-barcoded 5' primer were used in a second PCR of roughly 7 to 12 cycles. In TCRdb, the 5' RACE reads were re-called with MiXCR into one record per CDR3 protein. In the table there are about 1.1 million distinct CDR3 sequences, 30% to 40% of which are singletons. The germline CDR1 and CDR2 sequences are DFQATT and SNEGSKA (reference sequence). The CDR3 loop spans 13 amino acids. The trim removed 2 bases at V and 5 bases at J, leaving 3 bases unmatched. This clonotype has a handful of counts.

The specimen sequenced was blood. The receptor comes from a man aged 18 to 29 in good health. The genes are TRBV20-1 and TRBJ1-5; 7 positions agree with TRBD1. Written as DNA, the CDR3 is TGCAGTGCTAGACAAACAGGGGATCAGCCCCAGCATTTT. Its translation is CSARQTGDQPQHF.